The T cell receptor (beta chain) under discussion was sequenced for a study of cytomegalovirus exposure and HLA in healthy donors. This clone has just one count. The PCR was carried out with 60 Vbeta primers and 13 Jbeta primers. TCRdb's copy holds only in-frame clones and misses some; the assay was immunoSEQ multiplex PCR. Found here are approximately 120,000 clones, under 85% of them singletons; the top ten hold 7.7%. The length of the CDR3 is 15 residues. Trimming left V 5 bases short and J 0 bases short, with 14 bases between. Looked up from germline, CDR1 is MDHEN and CDR2 is SYDVKM. Sequencing was performed on PBMCs. The sequence was obtained from a woman aged 45 to 65 in good health and CMV-seropositive. The V call is TRBV28, the J call TRBJ2-7; a weak D match, TRBD2 (6 bases). The chain's CDR3 is CASSPPGLDSYEQYF. The CDR3 DNA is TGTGCCAGCAGTCCTCCGGGACTCGACTCCTACGAGCAGTACTTC.